The present T cell receptor (beta chain) was sequenced within a study of shared clonotypes between healthy human individuals. The protocol was immunoSEQ multiplex PCR, while the TCRdb copy is restricted to in-frame clones and leaves out a portion. The table lists fewer than 600,000 clones, less than 85% of them singletons. The V end was cut by 4 bases, the J end by 8 bases, with 14 bases between. The CDR3 sequence is 14 residues long. Germline V gene lookup returns CDR1 SNHLY and CDR2 FYNNEI. The chain joins TRBV2 to TRBJ1-4, with D possibly being TRBD1 (6 bases). Sequencing was carried out using PBMCs. This clonotype was sampled from a woman between 40 and 50 years old in good health. Some clones in this sample may be carry-over from other donors' samples. Written as DNA, the CDR3 is TGTGCCAGCAGTGTGGGACATGTGGGGGAAAAACTGTTTTTT. Translated, it gives CASSVGHVGEKLFF.